This paragraph reports one TCR beta chain. V lost 0 bases and J lost 3; bases outside the gene matches: 6. This CDR3 region has 16 residues. The germline gives CDR1 SNHLY, CDR2 FYNNEI. Libraries were prepared by immunoSEQ multiplex PCR; TCRdb keeps only in-frame clonotypes and omits some of them. The data contain more than 250,000 clones, approximately 87% of them singletons. This specimen belongs to a study of blood T cell repertoires in COVID-19. Participants were placed into cohorts based on the clinical history they reported. The source is a woman aged 30 to 39 who had recovered from COVID-19. Sequenced: PBMCs or T cells enriched from blood (not recorded which). The chain couples TRBV2 to TRBJ1-2; TRBD1 matches 8 bases. CDR3 sequence (DNA): TGTGCCAGCAGTGAAGCGGCAGGGGGCGACTACTATGGCTACACCTTC. This gives the protein CASSEAAGGDYYGYTF.